This entry features one T cell receptor (beta chain) sequence. The target of this receptor is not known. A read error may explain this, as a much larger clone is one base away. Libraries were made using RACE. Sequencing relied on a NextSeq 500. During library preparation, unique molecular identifiers were attached to individual cDNA molecules so that TCRs could be counted in a quantitative, reproducible way. Both TCR alpha and TCR beta chains were sequenced from each blood RNA sample. Processing in the source paper ran as follows. Samples had a median of roughly 99,000 TCRs, with a range from about 23,224 to 700,000. The Decombinator software suite was used to annotate the V, J and CDR3 of the TCR reads. For PS versus PT1 abundance plots, all samples were subsampled to the same number of TCRs (28,000). TCRs were defined as expanded if absent before sensitization and observed at least eight times at the 2-week time point. The public reads were quality trimmed at Q25 with fastp and then assembled into clones with MiXCR by TCRdb, keeping productive beta chains. Rows with one shared CDR3 protein collapse into an entry with the most common genes and DNA. The V and J calls were not made by the authors but by TCRdb's processing. For this sample the table gives about 120,000 distinct CDR3 sequences, of which roughly 14% were detected only once. Jointly, the top ten make up approximately 2.6% of the sample.

This sample is part of a study of human T cells and chemical hapten exposure (dated by TCRdb to about 2021). With regard to the full study: For sensitization, 2% DPC in acetone was applied to a roughly 2 cm by roughly 2 cm area of upper inner arm skin. Patch testing on the upper back used Finn chambers containing 0.01% DPC, with scoring done after 6 days according to International Contact Dermatitis Research Group standards. Blood samples were taken from patients before sensitization (week 0) and then at 2, 6 and about 24 weeks after DPC sensitization. Libraries were pooled for sequencing, and per-sample TCR yields varied mainly because of small differences in library volumes within the pool. Alopecia areata with under or over 50% scalp involvement, alopecia totalis and alopecia universalis were represented in the patient cohort, which was mostly female. For TCR sequencing, blood came from 25 to 35 alopecia patients at anywhere from one to four time points (pre-sensitization, 2, 6 and 24 weeks). Throughout the approximately 23-week study period, patients were also given weekly therapeutic DPC doses on the scalp. In alopecia patients, the study followed how the peripheral blood TCR repertoire changed in vivo over primary and secondary sensitization to diphenylcyclopropenone (DPC), a hapten.

The investigation overall reported the following: DPC sensitization did not change how many TCRs were above 1 in 1000 frequency, and no evidence was found of alterations in global repertoire structure. Patch test score was positively correlated with the number of PT1 expanded TCRs, with significance at thresholds 8, 16 and 32 but not at 4. After repeated subsampling, the strength of the expansion versus patch-test correlation and the threshold at which it became significant changed. Alopecia, a presumed autoimmune disease, was present in all patients, so the immune response of the patients might differ from that of healthy individuals. Compared with pre-sensitization or healthy control sets, expanded TCRs formed significantly more large CDR3 similarity clusters, which is consistent with antigen-driven responses.

The time point label, as the study defines it: pre-sensitization, week 0. Interpreted using the paper, the treatment or condition label stands for: therapeutic diphenylcyclopropenone sensitization with weekly scalp DPC. At each patch-test visit, blood was drawn before the patch test was applied. Patients were considered eligible if aged 18 to 70, diagnosed with alopecia and deemed suitable for DPC therapy, and patients were excluded if pregnant. Total RNA was isolated from unfractionated whole blood collected in Tempus Blood RNA tubes. The CDR3 runs 13 residues from the cysteine to the phenylalanine. Only the CDR3 part of the read is kept: 39 bases, read in frame from the first base. The germline ends are 10 bases apart after V is trimmed by 1 base and J by 5 bases. Via the germline V gene, CDR1 is SGHRS and CDR2 YFSETQ.

The TCR was taken from a woman under 30 with alopecia areata. Some clones in this sample may be carry-over from other donors' samples. This chain is built from TRBV5-1 and TRBJ2-7; too little of a D gene remains to name it. This material consisted of whole blood, taken in connection with sensitization to the hapten diphenylcyclopropenone (DPC). In nucleotides, the sequence is TGCGCCAGCAGCTTGTTCGGCAACCACGAGCAGTACTTC. This is translated as CASSLFGNHEQYF.